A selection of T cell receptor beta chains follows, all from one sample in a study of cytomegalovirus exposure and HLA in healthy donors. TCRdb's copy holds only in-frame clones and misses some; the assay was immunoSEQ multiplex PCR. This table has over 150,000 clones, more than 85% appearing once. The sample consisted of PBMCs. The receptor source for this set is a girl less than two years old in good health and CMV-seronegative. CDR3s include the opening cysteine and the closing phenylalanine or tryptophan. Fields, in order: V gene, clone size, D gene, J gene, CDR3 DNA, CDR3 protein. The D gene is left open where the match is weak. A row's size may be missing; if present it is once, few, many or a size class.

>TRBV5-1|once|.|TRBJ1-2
TGCGCCAGCAGCTCCACCAACAGGGATGGCTACACCTTC
CASSSTNRDGYTF
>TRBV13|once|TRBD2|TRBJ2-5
TGTGCCAGCAGCCGGAAGCGGGGCATACAAGAGACCCAGTACTTC
CASSRKRGIQETQYF
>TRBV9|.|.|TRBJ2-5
TGTGCCAGCAGCGTAACAGGGTCCCCCCAAGAGACCCAGTACTTC
CASSVTGSPQETQYF
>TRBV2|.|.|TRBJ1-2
TGTGCCAGCAGTGCGAACCGGCAGGACACCTTC
CASSANRQDTF
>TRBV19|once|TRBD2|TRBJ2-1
TGTGCCAGTAGTATCCAACTAGCGGCCAATGAGCAGTTCTTC
CASSIQLAANEQFF
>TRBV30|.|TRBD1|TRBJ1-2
TGTGCCTGGAGTGACTGGACAGGGGTCTATGGCTACACCTTC
CAWSDWTGVYGYTF
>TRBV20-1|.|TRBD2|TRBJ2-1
TGCAGTAGCGGGGGGCCGGATGAGCAGTTCTTC
CSSGGPDEQFF
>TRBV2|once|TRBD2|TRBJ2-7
TGTGCCAGCAGTGATCCCCTGGGACTAAAGGGAATATCCTACGAGCAGTACTTC
CASSDPLGLKGISYEQYF
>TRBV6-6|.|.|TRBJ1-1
TGTGCCAGCAGTATCATGGCCCTGAACACTGAAGCTTTCTTT
CASSIMALNTEAFF
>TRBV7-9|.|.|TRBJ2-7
TGTGCCAGCAGCCACCCCCGAGACACTGGCTCCTACGAGCAGTACTTC
CASSHPRDTGSYEQYF
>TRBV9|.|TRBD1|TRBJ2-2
TGTGCCAGCAGCGTCCGGGACAGGAACACCGGGGAGCTGTTTTTT
CASSVRDRNTGELFF
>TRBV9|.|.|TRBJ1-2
TGTGCCAGCAGCGTAGGTAAATATGGCTACACCTTC
CASSVGKYGYTF
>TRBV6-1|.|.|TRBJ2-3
TGTGCCAGCAGTGAAACCCTGGACTATGGGGATACGCAGTATTTT
CASSETLDYGDTQYF
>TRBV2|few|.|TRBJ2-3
TGTGCCAGCAGTGGGAGGGCGGGGCTTAGCACAGATACGCAGTATTTT
CASSGRAGLSTDTQYF
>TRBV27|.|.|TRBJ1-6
TGTGCCAGCACGGTGGGGGGACTCAATTCACCCCTCCACTTT
CASTVGGLNSPLHF
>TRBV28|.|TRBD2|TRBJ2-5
TGTGCCAGTAGAGCGGGGCAAGAGACCCAGTACTTC
CASRAGQETQYF
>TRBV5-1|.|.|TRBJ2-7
TGCGCCAGCAGCTTGTCTCCGGGGGACCCCTACGAGCAGTACTTC
CASSLSPGDPYEQYF
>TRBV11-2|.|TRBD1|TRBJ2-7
TGTGCCAGCAGCTTCCTGGGACAGGGATCCTACGAGCAGTACTTC
CASSFLGQGSYEQYF
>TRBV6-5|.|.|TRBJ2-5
TGTGCCAGCAGGGGCCCCTCACAAGAGACCCAGTACTTC
CASRGPSQETQYF
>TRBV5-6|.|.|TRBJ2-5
TGTGCCAGCAGCTTGGGTTTCGGTCAGGGAAAAGAGACCCAGTACTTC
CASSLGFGQGKETQYF
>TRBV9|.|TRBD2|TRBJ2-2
TGTGCCAGCAGCTTTCGGACTAGCGAAACTAACACCGGGGAGCTGTTTTTT
CASSFRTSETNTGELFF